This TCR beta chain is from a study of blood T cell repertoires in COVID-19. Looking at the study overall: Acute and convalescent COVID-19 specimens originated in the United States, Italy and Spain. Sources were T cells, B-cell-depleted T cells, or PBMCs; the material itself was cDNA or gDNA.

Authors' analysis steps: Reference gene primers were amplified, and this amplification served to estimate nucleated cell counts. Using immunoSEQ multiplex PCR, the repertoire was profiled, and TCRdb retains in-frame clones only, with some absent. V and J calls and clone size are given by that table; D and trimming were obtained from the DNA. Of approximately 65,000 clones in the sample, less than 95% were seen once. Germline lookup yields CDR1 SGDLS and CDR2 YYNGEE. The V end was cut by 3 bases, the J end by 3 bases, with 14 bases between. The CDR3 sequence is 15 residues long. The sequenced material came from peripheral blood. This receptor was taken from a woman between 18 and 29 years old with acute or convalescent COVID-19. The chain uses TRBV9 and TRBJ2-3, with D tentatively TRBD2 (5 bases). The CDR3 sequence: CASSAFGGPTDTQYF. The CDR3 DNA reads as TGTGCCAGCAGCGCCTTTGGAGGTCCAACAGATACGCAGTATTTT.